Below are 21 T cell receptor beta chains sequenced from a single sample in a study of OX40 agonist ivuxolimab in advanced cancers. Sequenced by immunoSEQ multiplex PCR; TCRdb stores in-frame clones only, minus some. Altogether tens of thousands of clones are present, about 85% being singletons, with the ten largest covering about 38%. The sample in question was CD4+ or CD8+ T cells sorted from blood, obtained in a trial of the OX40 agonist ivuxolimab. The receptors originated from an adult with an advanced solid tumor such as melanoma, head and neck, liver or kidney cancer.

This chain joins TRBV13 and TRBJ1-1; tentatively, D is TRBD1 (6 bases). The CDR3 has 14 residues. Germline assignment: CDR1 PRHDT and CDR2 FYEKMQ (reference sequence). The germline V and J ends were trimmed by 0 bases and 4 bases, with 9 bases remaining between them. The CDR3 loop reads CASSLGRGGTEAFF. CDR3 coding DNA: TGTGCCAGCAGCTTAGGCAGGGGAGGCACTGAAGCTTTCTTT.

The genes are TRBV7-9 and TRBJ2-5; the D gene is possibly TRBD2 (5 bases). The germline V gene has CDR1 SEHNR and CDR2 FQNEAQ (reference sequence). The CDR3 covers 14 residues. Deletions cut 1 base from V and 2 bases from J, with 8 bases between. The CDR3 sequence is CASSLGGGQETQYF. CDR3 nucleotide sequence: TGTGCCAGCAGCTTAGGAGGAGGACAAGAGACCCAGTACTTC.

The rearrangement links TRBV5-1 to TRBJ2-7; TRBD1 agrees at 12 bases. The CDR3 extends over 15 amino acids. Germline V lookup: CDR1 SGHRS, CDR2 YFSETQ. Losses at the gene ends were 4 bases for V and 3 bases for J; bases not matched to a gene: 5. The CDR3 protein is CASSPGQGANYEQYF. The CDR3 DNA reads TGCGCCAGCAGCCCGGGACAGGGGGCTAACTACGAGCAGTACTTC.

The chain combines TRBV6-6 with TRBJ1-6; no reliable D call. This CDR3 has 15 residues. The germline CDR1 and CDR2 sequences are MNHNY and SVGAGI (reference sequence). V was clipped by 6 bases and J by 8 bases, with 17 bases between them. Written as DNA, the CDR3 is TGTGCCAGCAGGGTCCTTCGCGGGGATGATTCACCCCTCCACTTT. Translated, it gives CASRVLRGDDSPLHF.

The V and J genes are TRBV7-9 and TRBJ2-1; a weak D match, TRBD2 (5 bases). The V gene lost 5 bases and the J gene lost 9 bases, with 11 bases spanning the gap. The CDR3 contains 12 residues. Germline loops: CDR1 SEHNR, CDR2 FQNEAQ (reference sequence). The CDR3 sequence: CASSDRGFEQFF. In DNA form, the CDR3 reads TGTGCCAGCAGCGACCGAGGGTTTGAGCAGTTCTTC. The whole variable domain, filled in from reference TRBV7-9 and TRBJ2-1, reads DTGVSQNPRHKITKRGQNVTFRCDPISEHNRLYWYRQTLGQGPEFLTYFQNEAQLEKSRLLSDRFSAERPKGSFSTLEIQRTEQGDSAMYLCASSDRGFEQFFGPGTRLTVL.

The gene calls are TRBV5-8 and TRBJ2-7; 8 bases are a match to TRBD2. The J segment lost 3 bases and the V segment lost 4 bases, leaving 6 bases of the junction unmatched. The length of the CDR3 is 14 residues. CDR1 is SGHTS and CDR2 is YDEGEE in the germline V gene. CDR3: CASSTGLVGYEQYF. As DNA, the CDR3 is TGTGCCAGCAGCACGGGACTAGTGGGCTACGAGCAGTACTTC.

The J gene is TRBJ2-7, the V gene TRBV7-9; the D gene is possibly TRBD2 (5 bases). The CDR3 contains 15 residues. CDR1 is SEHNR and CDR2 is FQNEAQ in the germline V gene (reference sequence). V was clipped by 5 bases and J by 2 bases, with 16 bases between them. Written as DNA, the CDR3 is TGTGCCAGCAGCCCCAGAGGGAGACCAACCTACGAGCAGTACTTC. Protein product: CASSPRGRPTYEQYF.

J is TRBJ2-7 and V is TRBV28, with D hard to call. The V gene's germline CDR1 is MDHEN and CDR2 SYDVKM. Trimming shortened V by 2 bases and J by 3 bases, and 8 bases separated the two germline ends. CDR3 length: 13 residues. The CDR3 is CASSLVGGYEQYF. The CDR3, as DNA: TGTGCCAGCAGTTTAGTGGGCGGCTACGAGCAGTACTTC. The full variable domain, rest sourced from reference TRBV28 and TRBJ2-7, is DVKVTQSSRYLVKRTGEKVFLECVQDMDHENMFWYRQDPGLGLRLIYFSYDVKMKEKGDIPEGYSVSREKKERFSLILESASTNQTSMYLCASSLVGGYEQYFGPGTRLTVT.

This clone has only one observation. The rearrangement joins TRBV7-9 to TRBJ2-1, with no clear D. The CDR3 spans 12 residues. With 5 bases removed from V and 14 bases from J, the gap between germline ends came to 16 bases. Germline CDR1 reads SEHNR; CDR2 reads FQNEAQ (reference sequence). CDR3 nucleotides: TGTGCCAGCAGCGGAGCGCCCCCCGGAGAGTTCTTC. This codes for CASSGAPPGEFF.

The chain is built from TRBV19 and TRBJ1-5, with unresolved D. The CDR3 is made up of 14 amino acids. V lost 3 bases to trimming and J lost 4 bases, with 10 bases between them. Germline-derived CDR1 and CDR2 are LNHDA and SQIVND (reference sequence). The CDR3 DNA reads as TGTGCCAGTAGTATTAGCGGACCAAATCAGCCCCAGCATTTT. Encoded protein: CASSISGPNQPQHF.

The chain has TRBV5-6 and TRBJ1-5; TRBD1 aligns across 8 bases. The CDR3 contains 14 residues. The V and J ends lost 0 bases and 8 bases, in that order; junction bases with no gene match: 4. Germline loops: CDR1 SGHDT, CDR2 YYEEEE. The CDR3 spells CASSLATGGEPQHF. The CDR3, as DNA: TGTGCCAGCAGCTTGGCAACAGGGGGGGAGCCCCAGCATTTT.

CDR3 in DNA: TGTGCCAGCAGCCCCCCTGCGGGGGGAGAGACCCAGTACTTC. It yields the protein CASSPPAGGETQYF. The chain is built from TRBV11-2 and TRBJ2-5; 8 nucleotides match TRBD2. CDR1 is SGHAT and CDR2 is FQNNGV in the germline V gene. CDR3 length: 14 residues. V lost 5 bases, J lost 4 bases, and 6 bases stayed unmatched.

The CDR3 DNA follows: TGTGCCAGCAGTTACTTCAGGGGCGATCAGCCCCAGCATTTT. Amino acids: CASSYFRGDQPQHF. This sequence joins TRBV6-5 and TRBJ1-5; a possible D gene is TRBD1 (6 bases). The V and J ends lost 1 base and 5 bases respectively, with 9 bases between them. The CDR3 has 14 amino acids. Germline V CDR1 and CDR2: MNHEY, SVGAGI.

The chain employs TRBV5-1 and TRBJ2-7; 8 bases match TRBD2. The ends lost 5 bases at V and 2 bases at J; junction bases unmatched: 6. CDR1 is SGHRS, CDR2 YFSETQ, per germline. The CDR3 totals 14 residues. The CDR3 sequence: CASRKTSGPYEQYF. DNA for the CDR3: TGCGCCAGCAGAAAAACTAGCGGTCCCTACGAGCAGTACTTC.

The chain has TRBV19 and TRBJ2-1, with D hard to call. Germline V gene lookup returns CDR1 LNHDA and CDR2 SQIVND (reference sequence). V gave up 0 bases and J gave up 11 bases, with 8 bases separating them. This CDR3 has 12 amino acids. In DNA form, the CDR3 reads TGTGCCAGTAGTATAGATCCAATGAAGCAGTTCTTC. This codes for CASSIDPMKQFF.

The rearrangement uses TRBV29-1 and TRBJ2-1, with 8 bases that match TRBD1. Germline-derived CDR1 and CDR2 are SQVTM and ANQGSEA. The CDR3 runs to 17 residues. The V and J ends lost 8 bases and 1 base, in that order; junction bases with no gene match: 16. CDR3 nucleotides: TGCAGCATTGGGGGGTTGACAGGGGAGAAATCCTACAATGAGCAGTTCTTC. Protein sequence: CSIGGLTGEKSYNEQFF.

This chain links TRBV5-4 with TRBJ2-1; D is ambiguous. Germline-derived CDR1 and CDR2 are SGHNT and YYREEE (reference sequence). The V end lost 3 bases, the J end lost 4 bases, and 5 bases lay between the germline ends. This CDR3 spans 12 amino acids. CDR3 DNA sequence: TGTGCCAGCAGCTCCAATTACAATGAGCAGTTCTTC. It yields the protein CASSSNYNEQFF.

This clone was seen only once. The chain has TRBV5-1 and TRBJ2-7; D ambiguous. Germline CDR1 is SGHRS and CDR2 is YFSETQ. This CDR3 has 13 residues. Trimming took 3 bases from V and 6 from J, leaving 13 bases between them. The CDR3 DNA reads TGCGCCAGCAGCTGGGAAAGTTCTGGCGAGCAGTACTTC. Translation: CASSWESSGEQYF.

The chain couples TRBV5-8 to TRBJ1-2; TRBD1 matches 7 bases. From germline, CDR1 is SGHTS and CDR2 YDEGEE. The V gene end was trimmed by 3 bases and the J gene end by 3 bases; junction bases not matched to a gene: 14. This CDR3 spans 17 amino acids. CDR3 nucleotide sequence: TGTGCCAGCAGCTACAGACAGGGAACTATCCTCCACTATGGCTACACCTTC. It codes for CASSYRQGTILHYGYTF.

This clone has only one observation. DNA of the CDR3: TGTGCCAGCAGCGTCGATCCCCCCCGGGACTATGGCTACACCTTC. Translation: CASSVDPPRDYGYTF. The V and J genes are TRBV7-9 and TRBJ1-2; no clear D. CDR1 and CDR2 (germline): SEHNR, FQNEAQ (reference sequence). The CDR3 length is 15 residues. The V end lost 5 bases, the J end lost 3 bases, and 16 bases lay between the germline ends. The whole variable domain, remainder taken from reference TRBV7-9 and TRBJ1-2, is DTGVSQNPRHKITKRGQNVTFRCDPISEHNRLYWYRQTLGQGPEFLTYFQNEAQLEKSRLLSDRFSAERPKGSFSTLEIQRTEQGDSAMYLCASSVDPPRDYGYTFGSGTRLTVV.

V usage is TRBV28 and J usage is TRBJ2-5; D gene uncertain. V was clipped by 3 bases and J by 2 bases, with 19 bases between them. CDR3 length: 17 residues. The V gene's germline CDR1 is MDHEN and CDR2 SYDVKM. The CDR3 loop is CASSFSLRPLYQETQYF. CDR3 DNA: TGTGCCAGCAGTTTTTCCCTCAGGCCACTGTATCAAGAGACCCAGTACTTC.